The clone carrying this T cell receptor (beta chain) was observed many times. Its antigen remains unidentified. This CDR3 contains 14 residues. Deletions cut 6 bases from V and 0 bases from J, with 11 bases between. This sample is drawn from a study of T cell repertoires in cytomegalovirus infection. For the study at large: TCR beta signatures that were public indicated CMV infection and matching HLA type. General study points: CMV-specific HLA-C-restricted TCR beta clonotypes dominated the ex vivo response.

A single record per CDR3 protein comes from TCRdb applying MiXCR to the reads. The table records around 100,000 distinct CDR3 sequences, over 9% of them present only once. Sequenced material: PBMCs, sequenced either directly or after in vitro stimulation (not recorded which). The clonotype originates from a human donor in good health (CMV status not recorded). Some clones in this sample may be carry-over from other donors' samples. V gene TRBV12-3 or TRBV12-4 combines with J gene TRBJ2-5; D not certain. The chain's CDR3 is CASRLDPYQETQYF. CDR3 nucleotides: TGTGCCAGCAGGCTAGACCCGTACCAAGAGACCCAGTACTTC.